A selection of T cell receptor beta chains follows, all from one sample in a study of blood T cell repertoires in COVID-19. Here immunoSEQ multiplex PCR was the method, and the copy in TCRdb shows in-frame clones only, minus some. The data contain 300,000 or so clones, more than 80% of them singletons. Sequencing was carried out using peripheral blood. The source of these receptors is a man aged 18-30 years who had recovered from COVID-19. CDR3s include the opening cysteine and the closing phenylalanine or tryptophan. A D gene is named only where the DNA matches it firmly. For some rows the clone size is stated as once, few or many, or as a class when expanded; others skip it.

j_call: TRBJ2-2; v_call: TRBV2; d_call: TRBD1; clone_size: -; cdr3_nt: TGTGCCAGCACGGACAGGTCGAACACCGGGGAGCTGTTTTTT; cdr3_aa: CASTDRSNTGELFF
j_call: TRBJ1-2; v_call: TRBV10-3; d_call: -; clone_size: medium-sized; cdr3_nt: TGTGCCATCAAAGGGGAGACTAGGAGCTATGGCTACACCTTC; cdr3_aa: CAIKGETRSYGYTF
j_call: TRBJ2-4; v_call: TRBV6-5; d_call: TRBD2; clone_size: -; cdr3_nt: TGTGCCACCCGACTAGCGGGAGGGCCGGGATTATACTTC; cdr3_aa: CATRLAGGPGLYF
j_call: TRBJ1-1; v_call: TRBV2; d_call: -; clone_size: -; cdr3_nt: TGTGCCAGCACCCCCTGGACAGTGAACACTGAAGCTTTCTTT; cdr3_aa: CASTPWTVNTEAFF
j_call: TRBJ1-6; v_call: TRBV7-9; d_call: -; clone_size: -; cdr3_nt: TGTGCCAGCATGAAAGGACAGTATAATTCACCCCTCCACTTT; cdr3_aa: CASMKGQYNSPLHF
j_call: TRBJ2-7; v_call: TRBV19; d_call: -; clone_size: few; cdr3_nt: TGTGCCAGTAGTAAAGCCAGGGGTTACGAGCAGTACTTC; cdr3_aa: CASSKARGYEQYF
j_call: TRBJ2-1; v_call: TRBV6-5; d_call: TRBD1; clone_size: -; cdr3_nt: TGTGCCAGCAGTTTGGGACAGAGCTCCTACAATGAGCAGTTCTTC; cdr3_aa: CASSLGQSSYNEQFF
j_call: TRBJ2-7; v_call: TRBV4-2; d_call: -; clone_size: -; cdr3_nt: TGTGCCAGCAGCCAAGATTGGGGCGGGGGCACCTACGAGCAGTACTTC; cdr3_aa: CASSQDWGGGTYEQYF
j_call: TRBJ2-2; v_call: TRBV2; d_call: -; clone_size: -; cdr3_nt: TGTGCCAGCAGTGAAAGCAACACCGGGGAGCTGTTTTTT; cdr3_aa: CASSESNTGELFF
j_call: TRBJ2-2; v_call: TRBV24-1; d_call: TRBD1; clone_size: -; cdr3_nt: TGTGCCACCAGTGATCCCCCGGGACAGGGAGCGAACACCGGGGAGCTGTTTTTT; cdr3_aa: CATSDPPGQGANTGELFF
j_call: TRBJ2-7; v_call: TRBV7-8; d_call: TRBD2; clone_size: -; cdr3_nt: TGTGCCACCGGAGTAGCGGGAGTCGTCGAGCAGTACTTC; cdr3_aa: CATGVAGVVEQYF
j_call: TRBJ2-1; v_call: TRBV29-1; d_call: TRBD1; clone_size: -; cdr3_nt: TGCAGCGTTGAGCGTCAGGGGGCAAGAAATGAGCAGTTCTTC; cdr3_aa: CSVERQGARNEQFF
j_call: TRBJ2-7; v_call: TRBV7-9; d_call: TRBD1; clone_size: -; cdr3_nt: TGTGCCAGCAGCCACGGACAGGGAACCTACGAGCAGTACTTC; cdr3_aa: CASSHGQGTYEQYF
j_call: TRBJ1-4; v_call: TRBV2; d_call: TRBD1; clone_size: -; cdr3_nt: TGTGCCAGCCATCCCGGGACAGGGGTTGAAAAACTGTTTTTT; cdr3_aa: CASHPGTGVEKLFF
j_call: TRBJ2-7; v_call: TRBV18; d_call: -; clone_size: -; cdr3_nt: TGTGCCAGCTCAGCCCCGGGACAAACCTACGAGCAGTACTTC; cdr3_aa: CASSAPGQTYEQYF
j_call: TRBJ1-1; v_call: TRBV27; d_call: -; clone_size: -; cdr3_nt: TGTGCCAGCTATGGGCAGGGTGGCACTGAAGCTTTCTTT; cdr3_aa: CASYGQGGTEAFF
j_call: TRBJ2-1; v_call: TRBV4-3; d_call: TRBD2; clone_size: -; cdr3_nt: TGCGCCAGCAGCCAAGTTTACCTAGCGGGCGGGATGAATGAGCAGTTCTTC; cdr3_aa: CASSQVYLAGGMNEQFF
j_call: TRBJ1-1; v_call: TRBV2; d_call: TRBD1; clone_size: few; cdr3_nt: TGTGCCAGCAGAATACAGGGGCCGAACACTGAAGCTTTCTTT; cdr3_aa: CASRIQGPNTEAFF
j_call: TRBJ1-5; v_call: TRBV19; d_call: TRBD1; clone_size: -; cdr3_nt: TGTGCCAGTACACAGGGGGGGAATCAGCCCCAGCATTTT; cdr3_aa: CASTQGGNQPQHF
j_call: TRBJ1-2; v_call: TRBV5-4; d_call: -; clone_size: -; cdr3_nt: TGTGCCAGCACCCGGCGGGGGCAAGCCCATGGCTACACCTTC; cdr3_aa: CASTRRGQAHGYTF
j_call: TRBJ2-1; v_call: TRBV5-5; d_call: -; clone_size: -; cdr3_nt: TGTGCCAGCAGCTCAGGGTGGGGCAATGAGCAGTTCTTC; cdr3_aa: CASSSGWGNEQFF
j_call: TRBJ2-5; v_call: TRBV5-6; d_call: TRBD2; clone_size: -; cdr3_nt: TGTGCCAGCAGCTTGGTTAGCGGGGGAGAAGAGACCCAGTACTTC; cdr3_aa: CASSLVSGGEETQYF
j_call: TRBJ1-1; v_call: TRBV27; d_call: -; clone_size: -; cdr3_nt: TGTGCCACCAAGGGGGATTTGAACACTGAAGCTTTCTTT; cdr3_aa: CATKGDLNTEAFF
j_call: TRBJ2-5; v_call: TRBV21-1; d_call: -; clone_size: -; cdr3_nt: TGTGCCAGCAGCGTCGTACAGGGGGTATTGAGGGGGACCCAGTACTTC; cdr3_aa: CASSVVQGVLRGTQYF
j_call: TRBJ1-1; v_call: TRBV5-1; d_call: -; clone_size: -; cdr3_nt: TGCGCCAGCAGCTTAGACCCAGGGAACACTGAAGCTTTCTTT; cdr3_aa: CASSLDPGNTEAFF
j_call: TRBJ1-3; v_call: TRBV6-5; d_call: -; clone_size: -; cdr3_nt: TGTGCCAGTAACTCTCCTGGAAACACCATATATTTT; cdr3_aa: CASNSPGNTIYF
j_call: TRBJ1-5; v_call: TRBV30; d_call: -; clone_size: -; cdr3_nt: TGTGCCTGGAGTGTGGTCACAGGGTACAATCAGCCCCAGCATTTT; cdr3_aa: CAWSVVTGYNQPQHF
j_call: TRBJ2-3; v_call: TRBV19; d_call: TRBD2; clone_size: -; cdr3_nt: TGTGCCAGTAGTATGGGACTAGCGGGGGGGCATACAGATACGCAGTATTTT; cdr3_aa: CASSMGLAGGHTDTQYF
j_call: TRBJ2-3; v_call: TRBV5-8; d_call: -; clone_size: -; cdr3_nt: TGTGCCAGCAGCTTGTTTAGAGATACGCAGTATTTT; cdr3_aa: CASSLFRDTQYF
j_call: TRBJ1-6; v_call: TRBV9; d_call: TRBD1; clone_size: -; cdr3_nt: TGTGCCAGCAGCGTCACAGGGGGGAGCTCCTATAATTCACCCCTCCACTTT; cdr3_aa: CASSVTGGSSYNSPLHF
j_call: TRBJ2-3; v_call: TRBV7-3; d_call: -; clone_size: few; cdr3_nt: TGTGCCAGCAGCTTAAGAGGGGGGGCCCCAACAGATACGCAGTATTTT; cdr3_aa: CASSLRGGAPTDTQYF
j_call: TRBJ2-7; v_call: TRBV4-3; d_call: -; clone_size: -; cdr3_nt: TGCGCCAGCAGCCAAGATAGAGGGCCAGGAGCCACCTACGAGCAGTACTTC; cdr3_aa: CASSQDRGPGATYEQYF
j_call: TRBJ1-1; v_call: TRBV5-6; d_call: TRBD1; clone_size: -; cdr3_nt: TGTGCCAGCAGCTTGATTTCAGGGGGCGCAGGAAACACTGAAGCTTTCTTT; cdr3_aa: CASSLISGGAGNTEAFF
j_call: TRBJ1-6; v_call: TRBV6-5; d_call: -; clone_size: -; cdr3_nt: TGTGCCAGCAGTTACTCGCAGGGGATGGATTCACCCCTCCACTTT; cdr3_aa: CASSYSQGMDSPLHF
j_call: TRBJ2-1; v_call: TRBV29-1; d_call: -; clone_size: -; cdr3_nt: TGCAGCGTTGGCGGGGGCAGTTATGAGCAGTTCTTC; cdr3_aa: CSVGGGSYEQFF
j_call: TRBJ1-1; v_call: TRBV19; d_call: -; clone_size: -; cdr3_nt: TGTGCCAGTACTCTCGGACAAATAACTGAAGCTTTCTTT; cdr3_aa: CASTLGQITEAFF
j_call: TRBJ2-2; v_call: TRBV7-9; d_call: TRBD2; clone_size: -; cdr3_nt: TGTGCCAGCAGCTTACCTCTAGCGGGAGGTGCGAACACCGGGGAGCTGTTTTTT; cdr3_aa: CASSLPLAGGANTGELFF
j_call: TRBJ2-7; v_call: TRBV3-1/TRBV3-2; d_call: TRBD2; clone_size: -; cdr3_nt: TGTGCCAGCAGCCCCGGACTAGCGGGGGCCAGATACGAGCAGTACTTC; cdr3_aa: CASSPGLAGARYEQYF
j_call: TRBJ1-1; v_call: TRBV11-2; d_call: TRBD1; clone_size: -; cdr3_nt: TGTGCCAGCAGCACCGGGACAGGGGGAGCGGGAGCTTTCTTT; cdr3_aa: CASSTGTGGAGAFF
j_call: TRBJ1-1; v_call: TRBV20-1; d_call: TRBD1; clone_size: -; cdr3_nt: TGCAGTGCTAGTCCAGGGGGTAGCACTGAAGCTTTCTTT; cdr3_aa: CSASPGGSTEAFF
j_call: TRBJ1-2; v_call: TRBV7-2; d_call: -; clone_size: -; cdr3_nt: TGTGCCAGCAGCTTAATGGTCTCAGCTAACTATGGCTACACCTTC; cdr3_aa: CASSLMVSANYGYTF
j_call: TRBJ2-1; v_call: TRBV11-2; d_call: -; clone_size: -; cdr3_nt: TGTGCCAGCAGTTCCAACCGGGAGCTAGATGAGCAGTTCTTC; cdr3_aa: CASSSNRELDEQFF
j_call: TRBJ2-3; v_call: TRBV11-2; d_call: -; clone_size: -; cdr3_nt: TGTGCCAGCAGCCCCCAGGTGTCTGGGCGAGGCACAGATACGCAGTATTTT; cdr3_aa: CASSPQVSGRGTDTQYF
j_call: TRBJ2-5; v_call: TRBV7-9; d_call: -; clone_size: -; cdr3_nt: TGTGCCAGCAGCCCCGAAAGCGTAGAGACCCAGTACTTC; cdr3_aa: CASSPESVETQYF
j_call: TRBJ2-7; v_call: TRBV5-1; d_call: -; clone_size: -; cdr3_nt: TGCGCCAGCAGCTTGACTAGCTCCTACGAGCAGTACTTC; cdr3_aa: CASSLTSSYEQYF
j_call: TRBJ2-2; v_call: TRBV12-3/TRBV12-4; d_call: -; clone_size: -; cdr3_nt: TGTGCCAGCAGTGTTCTCCCCGGCGGGGAGCTGTTTTTT; cdr3_aa: CASSVLPGGELFF
j_call: TRBJ1-6; v_call: TRBV7-3; d_call: TRBD1; clone_size: -; cdr3_nt: TGTGCCAGCAGCCTGGAAGGCAGGGGGAATTCACCCCTCCACTTT; cdr3_aa: CASSLEGRGNSPLHF
j_call: TRBJ2-1; v_call: TRBV15; d_call: -; clone_size: -; cdr3_nt: TGTGCCACCAGCAGAGATATCCCCCTTAACAATGAGCAGTTCTTC; cdr3_aa: CATSRDIPLNNEQFF